This T cell receptor (beta chain) was sequenced in a study of read filtering for tumor transcriptome and immune sequencing. Study-level information: Whole-transcriptome libraries were prepared after DNase treatment.

This CDR3 region has 14 residues. The germline gives CDR1 GTSNPN, CDR2 SVGIG (reference sequence). The V end lost 0 bases, the J end lost 2 bases, and 7 bases lay between the germline ends. The library was built from 400 ng RNA with molecular barcoded adaptors for alpha/delta and beta/gamma chains. TCRdb reanalysed the reads using MiXCR and keeps one entry per CDR3 protein. The table includes tens of thousands of distinct CDR3 sequences, roughly 15% detected once. This clonotype was seen many times. Sequencing was performed on a population of CD138-negative cells sorted from bone marrow. The gene calls are TRBV30 and TRBJ2-2; D uncertain. The clonotype comes from a donor aged 40 or over with multiple myeloma. The CDR3 protein is CAWSVSINTGELFF. In DNA form, the CDR3 reads TGTGCCTGGAGTGTCAGCATTAACACCGGGGAGCTGTTTTTT.